This T cell receptor beta chain was obtained from a study of T cell responses to AZD1222 COVID-19 vaccine. On this clone itself: Its antigen is still unknown.

Study results and caveats: Baseline seropositivity occurred in only a handful of AZD1222 recipients.

The CDR3 totals 13 residues. Germline CDR1 reads KGHSH; CDR2 reads LQKENI. Losses at the gene ends were 6 bases for V and 3 bases for J; bases not matched to a gene: 3. The table came from immunoSEQ multiplex PCR; TCRdb's copy has only in-frame clones and leaves some out. The table includes more than 90,000 clones, about four fifths detected once. The chain carries TRBV18 and TRBJ1-1; 8 nucleotides agree with TRBD1. The sample in question was peripheral blood, obtained on day 0 of AZD1222 vaccination. The receptor comes from an adult in good health. Here the CDR3 reads CASSRGQDTEAFF. Here the CDR3 DNA reads TGTGCCAGCTCGAGGGGACAGGACACTGAAGCTTTCTTT.